This T cell receptor beta chain was retrieved from a study of cytomegalovirus exposure and HLA in healthy donors. The method was immunoSEQ multiplex PCR; TCRdb's version includes in-frame clones alone and lacks a portion of them. The repertoire consists of 95,000 to 150,000 clones, with around 86% occurring once and the leading ten covering more than 1.5%. Germline CDR1 and CDR2: SGDLS and YYNGEE. V shed 4 bases, J shed 2 bases, and the junction held 5 bases outside the gene matches. The CDR3 totals 15 residues. The donors were part of the validation cohort of 100 to 150 subjects. That cohort was separate from the first cohort, which comprised 670 or so subjects. Study conclusions and caveats: Reports described diagnosis of cytomegalovirus status by the classifier as highly specific and sensitive. Most TCR sequences proved rare, with some public TCRs found in many donors. Cytomegalovirus association was assigned to approximately 160 TCR beta chains.

As for this clone: What it binds is not known.

This clonotype was obtained from a woman under 30 in good health and CMV-seronegative. Sequencing was done on a sample of PBMCs. The V call is TRBV9, the J call TRBJ2-1, with 8 bases aligning to TRBD2. CDR3 sequence reads: CASSISGSTYNEQFF. The DNA for the CDR3 is TGTGCCAGCAGCATCAGCGGGAGCACCTACAATGAGCAGTTCTTC.